This is a list of T cell receptor beta chains from one sample in a study of T cells in Graves' hyperthyroidism and ophthalmopathy. TCRdb used MiXCR to reprocess the multiplex PCR reads, holding one entry per CDR3 protein. The table has approximately 640,000 distinct CDR3 sequences, 45% seen once. Sequenced material: peripheral blood or thyroid tissue (not recorded which). These receptors originate from an adult man with Graves' disease, either hyperthyroidism or ophthalmopathy (not recorded which). Both conserved end residues are part of each CDR3. Each record gives: D gene, J gene, clone size, V gene, CDR3 DNA, CDR3 protein. D genes are given only for firm matches. Size values are once, few and many counts, or a class for expanded clones, and some rows have none.

D: -; J: TRBJ1-1; size: -; V: TRBV29-1; DNA: TGCAGCGTAGATAGGACGGCTGAAGCTTTCTTT; CDR3: CSVDRTAEAFF
D: -; J: TRBJ2-7; size: -; V: TRBV29-1; DNA: TGCAGCGTAACCCTTGGGGGAACCTACGAGCAGTACTTC; CDR3: CSVTLGGTYEQYF
D: -; J: TRBJ1-5; size: -; V: TRBV24-1; DNA: TGTGCCACCCCGGGAGCCAGCAATCAGCCCCAGCATTTT; CDR3: CATPGASNQPQHF
D: -; J: TRBJ1-3; size: -; V: TRBV29-1; DNA: TGCAGCGTTGAGATGAACACCATATATTTT; CDR3: CSVEMNTIYF
D: -; J: TRBJ2-7; size: many; V: TRBV28; DNA: TGTGCCAGCATGAGCTCCCACGAGCAGTACTTC; CDR3: CASMSSHEQYF
D: TRBD1; J: TRBJ1-4; size: few; V: TRBV2; DNA: TGTGCCAGCAGCCAGACCCGCCGGGACAGGGGTGAAAAACTGTTTTTT; CDR3: CASSQTRRDRGEKLFF
D: TRBD1; J: TRBJ1-2; size: few; V: TRBV27; DNA: TGTGCCAGCAGAGAAGACAGGGCGGCTGGCTACACCTTC; CDR3: CASREDRAAGYTF
D: -; J: TRBJ2-7; size: -; V: TRBV7-2; DNA: TGTGCCAGCAGCTACGGCAGGGGCGATACGCAGTACTTC; CDR3: CASSYGRGDTQYF
D: -; J: TRBJ1-1; size: few; V: TRBV7-9; DNA: TGTGCCAGCAGCTTAGTAGGGGCCGGTGAAGCTTTCTTT; CDR3: CASSLVGAGEAFF
D: TRBD2; J: TRBJ2-2; size: few; V: TRBV9; DNA: TGTGCCAGCAGCCCACCGGCTAGCGGGAACACCGGGGAGCTGTTTTTT; CDR3: CASSPPASGNTGELFF
D: -; J: TRBJ2-7; size: many; V: TRBV24-1; DNA: TGTGCCACCAGTACAGGGAGCGCCTACGAGCAGTACTTC; CDR3: CATSTGSAYEQYF
D: -; J: TRBJ1-1; size: -; V: TRBV3-1; DNA: TGTGCCAGCAGCCAGGGGGAGACAGCTTTCTTT; CDR3: CASSQGETAFF
D: -; J: TRBJ1-1; size: many; V: TRBV29-1; DNA: TGCAGCGTTGTAGGTTCCGGGTGGACTGAAGCTTTCTTT; CDR3: CSVVGSGWTEAFF
D: TRBD2; J: TRBJ2-7; size: few; V: TRBV20-1; DNA: TGCAGTGTCTGGGGGCTAGCGGGAGAGAGCGGCTACGAGCAGTACTTC; CDR3: CSVWGLAGESGYEQYF
D: -; J: TRBJ2-7; size: many; V: TRBV7-9; DNA: TGTGCCAGCAGCTTAGCAGGGGTAGGCTACGAGCAGTACTTC; CDR3: CASSLAGVGYEQYF
D: TRBD2; J: TRBJ2-5; size: -; V: TRBV7-8; DNA: TGTGCCAGCAGCTCCGGGGGACTAGCCGGGGTGATGGAGACCCAGTACTTC; CDR3: CASSSGGLAGVMETQYF
D: TRBD2; J: TRBJ2-5; size: -; V: TRBV2; DNA: TGTGCCAGCAGCCAAGACCGACTAGCGGGAGAAGAGACCCAGTACTTC; CDR3: CASSQDRLAGEETQYF
D: -; J: TRBJ2-5; size: -; V: TRBV15; DNA: TGTGCCACCAGCAGCTTAGGCCCTTCGCGAGAGACCCAGTACTTC; CDR3: CATSSLGPSRETQYF
D: TRBD1; J: TRBJ1-1; size: many; V: TRBV20-1; DNA: TGCAGTGCTAGAGGGACAGGGAACGGAGCTTTCTTT; CDR3: CSARGTGNGAFF
D: -; J: TRBJ1-2; size: -; V: TRBV12-3/TRBV12-4; DNA: TGTGCCAGCAGCAGATCCACAGAGGCTCCTAACTATGGCTACACCTTC; CDR3: CASSRSTEAPNYGYTF
D: -; J: TRBJ1-5; size: few; V: TRBV7-9; DNA: TGTGCCAGCAGCCAAGAAACGGCGAGCAATCAGCCCCAGCATTTT; CDR3: CASSQETASNQPQHF
D: -; J: TRBJ1-5; size: -; V: TRBV7-9; DNA: TGTGCCAGCAGCCAAGAATCACTTGCCAATCAGCCCCAGCATTTT; CDR3: CASSQESLANQPQHF
D: -; J: TRBJ2-5; size: many; V: TRBV20-1; DNA: TGCAGTGCGGACAGACGACTAGCCGATCAAGAGACCCAGTACTTC; CDR3: CSADRRLADQETQYF
D: TRBD2; J: TRBJ2-7; size: few; V: TRBV10-1; DNA: TGCGCCAGCAGTGAGGGGACTAGCGGGATCTACGAGCAGTACTTC; CDR3: CASSEGTSGIYEQYF
D: TRBD1; J: TRBJ1-2; size: -; V: TRBV20-1; DNA: TGCAGTGCTAGCGGGGGGCAGGGGGCTTATGGCTACACCTTC; CDR3: CSASGGQGAYGYTF
D: TRBD1; J: TRBJ1-3; size: -; V: TRBV7-3; DNA: TGTGCCAGCAGCCCTCGGACAGGGAGAAACACCATATATTTT; CDR3: CASSPRTGRNTIYF
D: TRBD1; J: TRBJ2-2; size: many; V: TRBV24-1; DNA: TGTGCCACCAGTGATGCGACAGGGTGGGCCGGGGAGCTGTTTTTT; CDR3: CATSDATGWAGELFF